A selection of T cell receptor beta chains follows, all from one sample in a study of beta chain features in type 1 diabetes. Using immunoSEQ multiplex PCR, the repertoire was profiled, and TCRdb retains in-frame clones only, with some absent. This table has about 220,000 clones, under 13% appearing once. The sequencing input was central memory CD4+ T cells from blood. All receptors come from a man between 18 and 29 years old in good health. Each CDR3 is given with its conserved first and last residue. Each record gives: CDR3 length, clone size, D gene, J gene, V gene, CDR3 protein, CDR3 DNA. D genes are given only for firm matches. Rows give clone size only sometimes, using once, few, many, or a class for an expanded clone.

len: 14; abundance: NA; d_gene: TRBD2; j_gene: TRBJ2-4; v_gene: TRBV7-2; CDR3aa: CASSLSGTTNIQYF; CDR3nt: TGTGCCAGCAGCCTCTCGGGGACTACAAACATTCAGTACTTC
len: 14; abundance: NA; d_gene: NA; j_gene: TRBJ2-7; v_gene: TRBV11-2; CDR3aa: CASSLMAVSYEQYF; CDR3nt: TGTGCCAGCAGCTTAATGGCAGTCTCCTACGAGCAGTACTTC
len: 18; abundance: NA; d_gene: TRBD2; j_gene: TRBJ2-3; v_gene: TRBV13; CDR3aa: CASSTRQREEVGTDTQYF; CDR3nt: TGTGCCAGCAGCACCCGTCAGCGGGAGGAAGTGGGAACAGATACGCAGTATTTT
len: 14; abundance: few; d_gene: NA; j_gene: TRBJ1-2; v_gene: TRBV15; CDR3aa: CATSRVAASVGYTF; CDR3nt: TGTGCCACCAGCAGAGTAGCGGCCAGCGTGGGCTACACCTTC
len: 15; abundance: few; d_gene: TRBD1; j_gene: TRBJ1-1; v_gene: TRBV18; CDR3aa: CASSTGTGLSLEAFF; CDR3nt: TGTGCCAGCTCCACCGGGACAGGGCTTTCTCTTGAAGCTTTCTTT
len: 11; abundance: NA; d_gene: NA; j_gene: TRBJ1-1; v_gene: TRBV6-1; CDR3aa: CASRSVRVAFF; CDR3nt: TGTGCCAGCAGGTCCGTGAGGGTGGCTTTCTTT
len: 17; abundance: few; d_gene: TRBD2; j_gene: TRBJ2-3; v_gene: TRBV18; CDR3aa: CASSPSGRAIGTDTQYF; CDR3nt: TGTGCCAGCTCACCTAGCGGGAGGGCTATAGGCACAGATACGCAGTATTTT
len: 14; abundance: NA; d_gene: TRBD1; j_gene: TRBJ1-1; v_gene: TRBV27; CDR3aa: CASSLQGAETEAFF; CDR3nt: TGTGCCAGCAGTTTACAGGGGGCGGAAACTGAAGCTTTCTTT
len: 13; abundance: few; d_gene: NA; j_gene: TRBJ2-1; v_gene: TRBV9; CDR3aa: CASSPGPDNEQFF; CDR3nt: TGTGCCAGCAGCCCCGGGCCCGACAATGAGCAGTTCTTC
len: 16; abundance: few; d_gene: TRBD1; j_gene: TRBJ2-3; v_gene: TRBV7-2; CDR3aa: CASSRKAGQGPDTQYF; CDR3nt: TGTGCCAGCAGCCGTAAAGCGGGACAGGGACCAGATACGCAGTATTTT
len: 13; abundance: NA; d_gene: NA; j_gene: TRBJ1-2; v_gene: TRBV11-1; CDR3aa: CASSLAHNYGYTF; CDR3nt: TGTGCCAGCAGCTTAGCACACAACTATGGCTACACCTTC
len: 13; abundance: few; d_gene: NA; j_gene: TRBJ2-7; v_gene: TRBV6-6; CDR3aa: CASSSDRSYEQYF; CDR3nt: TGTGCCAGCAGCTCAGACAGATCCTACGAGCAGTACTTC
len: 12; abundance: many; d_gene: NA; j_gene: TRBJ2-7; v_gene: TRBV30; CDR3aa: CAWSVHPYEQYF; CDR3nt: TGTGCCTGGAGTGTACACCCATACGAGCAGTACTTC
len: 13; abundance: NA; d_gene: NA; j_gene: TRBJ2-7; v_gene: TRBV19; CDR3aa: CASSNVGSYEQYF; CDR3nt: TGTGCCAGTAGTAACGTCGGATCCTACGAGCAGTACTTC
len: 13; abundance: NA; d_gene: TRBD1; j_gene: TRBJ1-5; v_gene: TRBV30; CDR3aa: CACHRGQDQPQHF; CDR3nt: TGTGCCTGCCACAGGGGACAGGATCAGCCCCAGCATTTT
len: 13; abundance: few; d_gene: NA; j_gene: TRBJ2-4; v_gene: TRBV6-6; CDR3aa: CASSYRGENIQYF; CDR3nt: TGTGCCAGCAGTTACAGGGGCGAAAACATTCAGTACTTC
len: 15; abundance: few; d_gene: TRBD1; j_gene: TRBJ1-2; v_gene: TRBV5-1; CDR3aa: CASSSQDRGNYGYTF; CDR3nt: TGCGCCAGCAGCTCACAGGACAGGGGGAACTATGGCTACACCTTC
len: 13; abundance: few; d_gene: TRBD1; j_gene: TRBJ2-7; v_gene: TRBV29-1; CDR3aa: CSAVGQGPYEQYF; CDR3nt: TGCAGCGCCGTGGGACAGGGCCCGTACGAGCAGTACTTC
len: 16; abundance: NA; d_gene: NA; j_gene: TRBJ2-7; v_gene: TRBV5-6; CDR3aa: CASSFGLGYRTYEQYF; CDR3nt: TGTGCCAGCAGCTTCGGGCTTGGGTACAGGACCTACGAGCAGTACTTC
len: 13; abundance: NA; d_gene: NA; j_gene: TRBJ2-5; v_gene: TRBV6-1; CDR3aa: CASSLADVETQYF; CDR3nt: TGTGCCAGCAGTTTAGCGGATGTAGAGACCCAGTACTTC
len: 14; abundance: NA; d_gene: TRBD2; j_gene: TRBJ2-2; v_gene: TRBV4-2; CDR3aa: CASSEAGVLGELFF; CDR3nt: TGTGCCAGCAGCGAGGCGGGAGTGCTCGGGGAGCTGTTTTTT
len: 13; abundance: NA; d_gene: NA; j_gene: TRBJ2-5; v_gene: TRBV13; CDR3aa: CASSHGREETQYF; CDR3nt: TGTGCCAGCAGCCATGGGCGGGAAGAGACCCAGTACTTC
len: 16; abundance: few; d_gene: TRBD2; j_gene: TRBJ2-5; v_gene: TRBV7-2; CDR3aa: CASSSAVGLAEETQYF; CDR3nt: TGTGCCAGCAGCTCAGCCGTAGGACTAGCAGAAGAGACCCAGTACTTC
len: 14; abundance: NA; d_gene: TRBD2; j_gene: TRBJ2-1; v_gene: TRBV29-1; CDR3aa: CSVDSGLAYNEQFF; CDR3nt: TGCAGCGTTGACTCCGGACTAGCGTACAATGAGCAGTTCTTC
len: 17; abundance: NA; d_gene: TRBD2; j_gene: TRBJ2-1; v_gene: TRBV4-1; CDR3aa: CASSRGLAGGGYNEQFF; CDR3nt: TGCGCCAGCAGCCGAGGACTAGCGGGAGGGGGGTACAATGAGCAGTTCTTC
len: 14; abundance: NA; d_gene: NA; j_gene: TRBJ2-1; v_gene: TRBV7-2; CDR3aa: CASSPRRSQHEQFF; CDR3nt: TGTGCCAGCAGCCCCCGCCGCAGCCAGCATGAGCAGTTCTTC
len: 14; abundance: few; d_gene: TRBD1; j_gene: TRBJ2-7; v_gene: TRBV5-1; CDR3aa: CASSPRDRGDEQYF; CDR3nt: TGCGCCAGCAGCCCCCGGGACAGGGGAGACGAGCAGTACTTC
len: 12; abundance: many; d_gene: TRBD1; j_gene: TRBJ1-2; v_gene: TRBV29-1; CDR3aa: CSVGQGNYGYTF; CDR3nt: TGCAGCGTTGGACAGGGGAACTATGGCTACACCTTC
len: 17; abundance: many; d_gene: NA; j_gene: TRBJ2-7; v_gene: TRBV27; CDR3aa: CASSPTIGGSSSYEQYF; CDR3nt: TGTGCCAGCAGCCCTACAATCGGGGGTTCGAGCTCCTACGAGCAGTACTTC
len: 12; abundance: few; d_gene: NA; j_gene: TRBJ2-3; v_gene: TRBV4-2; CDR3aa: CASSLFGDTQYF; CDR3nt: TGTGCCAGCAGCCTCTTTGGAGATACGCAGTATTTT
len: 14; abundance: few; d_gene: NA; j_gene: TRBJ2-1; v_gene: TRBV19; CDR3aa: CASSITSFYNEQFF; CDR3nt: TGTGCCAGTAGTATTACCAGTTTTTACAATGAGCAGTTCTTC
len: 13; abundance: NA; d_gene: NA; j_gene: TRBJ1-5; v_gene: TRBV2; CDR3aa: CATARGADQPQHF; CDR3nt: TGTGCCACCGCTCGGGGGGCGGATCAGCCCCAGCATTTT
len: 16; abundance: few; d_gene: NA; j_gene: TRBJ2-1; v_gene: TRBV28; CDR3aa: CASSGGGTASLNEQFF; CDR3nt: TGTGCCAGCAGTGGGGGCGGGACAGCCAGTTTAAATGAGCAGTTCTTC
len: 14; abundance: few; d_gene: NA; j_gene: TRBJ2-5; v_gene: TRBV28; CDR3aa: CASSPTGMQETQYF; CDR3nt: TGTGCCAGCAGTCCCACAGGAATGCAAGAGACCCAGTACTTC
len: 15; abundance: NA; d_gene: TRBD2; j_gene: TRBJ2-1; v_gene: TRBV10-3; CDR3aa: CAIRMPLAGVDEQFF; CDR3nt: TGTGCCATCAGAATGCCACTAGCGGGAGTAGATGAGCAGTTCTTC
len: 17; abundance: NA; d_gene: TRBD2; j_gene: TRBJ2-3; v_gene: TRBV5-4; CDR3aa: CASSLGAGARGTDTQYF; CDR3nt: TGTGCCAGCAGCTTGGGGGCGGGAGCCCGGGGCACAGATACGCAGTATTTT
len: 15; abundance: few; d_gene: NA; j_gene: TRBJ2-1; v_gene: TRBV14; CDR3aa: CASSLEGLGYNEQFF; CDR3nt: TGTGCCAGCAGCCTTGAGGGACTTGGATACAATGAGCAGTTCTTC
len: 15; abundance: NA; d_gene: TRBD1; j_gene: TRBJ1-3; v_gene: TRBV6-5; CDR3aa: CASSPRTGPGNTIYF; CDR3nt: TGTGCCAGCAGCCCGAGGACAGGCCCTGGAAACACCATATATTTT
len: 16; abundance: NA; d_gene: TRBD2; j_gene: TRBJ2-7; v_gene: TRBV5-1; CDR3aa: CASSLVPTSGSYEQYF; CDR3nt: TGCGCCAGCAGCTTGGTACCGACTAGCGGGTCCTACGAGCAGTACTTC
len: 12; abundance: NA; d_gene: NA; j_gene: TRBJ2-2; v_gene: TRBV4-3; CDR3aa: CASSQDTGELFF; CDR3nt: TGCGCCAGCAGCCAAGATACCGGGGAGCTGTTTTTT
len: 11; abundance: few; d_gene: NA; j_gene: TRBJ2-7; v_gene: TRBV20-1; CDR3aa: CSARLAYEQYF; CDR3nt: TGCAGTGCTAGACTGGCCTACGAGCAGTACTTC
len: 15; abundance: few; d_gene: TRBD2; j_gene: TRBJ2-7; v_gene: TRBV7-3; CDR3aa: CASSSDGIAGVEQYF; CDR3nt: TGTGCCAGCAGCTCCGACGGTATAGCGGGAGTTGAGCAGTACTTC
len: 15; abundance: NA; d_gene: NA; j_gene: TRBJ2-5; v_gene: TRBV11-1; CDR3aa: CASSLSQGAGETQYF; CDR3nt: TGTGCCAGCAGCTTATCCCAAGGAGCGGGTGAGACCCAGTACTTC
len: 15; abundance: many; d_gene: TRBD1; j_gene: TRBJ2-3; v_gene: TRBV15; CDR3aa: CATSRGQGAIDTQYF; CDR3nt: TGTGCCACCAGCAGAGGACAGGGGGCGATAGATACGCAGTATTTT
len: 14; abundance: few; d_gene: TRBD2; j_gene: TRBJ2-3; v_gene: TRBV30; CDR3aa: CAWSLSGKADTQYF; CDR3nt: TGTGCCTGGTCTTTGAGCGGGAAGGCAGATACGCAGTATTTT
len: 14; abundance: NA; d_gene: NA; j_gene: TRBJ2-7; v_gene: TRBV6-1; CDR3aa: CASSDTASSYEQYF; CDR3nt: TGTGCCAGCAGTGATACCGCGAGCTCCTACGAGCAGTACTTC
len: 17; abundance: NA; d_gene: TRBD2; j_gene: TRBJ2-3; v_gene: TRBV5-1; CDR3aa: CASSLEASGRGTDTQYF; CDR3nt: TGCGCCAGCAGCTTGGAGGCTAGCGGGAGGGGAACAGATACGCAGTATTTT
len: 13; abundance: NA; d_gene: NA; j_gene: TRBJ2-3; v_gene: TRBV28; CDR3aa: CASLDLGADTQYF; CDR3nt: TGTGCCAGTCTCGACCTGGGGGCAGATACGCAGTATTTT
len: 13; abundance: many; d_gene: NA; j_gene: TRBJ2-6; v_gene: TRBV25-1; CDR3aa: CASSPAGANVLTF; CDR3nt: TGTGCCAGCAGTCCTGCCGGGGCCAACGTCCTGACTTTC
len: 16; abundance: NA; d_gene: NA; j_gene: TRBJ2-2; v_gene: TRBV7-7; CDR3aa: CASSPTRDPGVGELFF; CDR3nt: TGTGCTAGCAGCCCGACTAGGGACCCCGGGGTCGGGGAGCTGTTTTTT
len: 12; abundance: NA; d_gene: NA; j_gene: TRBJ1-5; v_gene: TRBV2; CDR3aa: CASRGEPQPQHF; CDR3nt: TGTGCCAGCAGGGGGGAGCCCCAGCCCCAGCATTTT
len: 15; abundance: few; d_gene: NA; j_gene: TRBJ1-5; v_gene: TRBV30; CDR3aa: CAWKVGGVGNQPQHF; CDR3nt: TGTGCCTGGAAAGTTGGAGGAGTGGGCAATCAGCCCCAGCATTTT